This T cell receptor beta chain was recorded in a study of cytotoxic CD8 clonotypes in ibrutinib-treated CLL. Overall study: On average, each sample had about 250,000 productive templates and almost 95,000 productive rearrangements. Study findings and constraints: With treatment, public clonotypes, which were uncommon, either contracted or remained stable.

Per germline, CDR1 SQVTM and CDR2 ANQGSEA. The CDR3 spans 16 residues. Trimming shortened V by 6 bases and J by 5 bases, and 22 bases separated the two germline ends. A remark on this clone: What it binds is unknown.

Method: immunoSEQ multiplex PCR; TCRdb's copy keeps in-frame clones and lacks some. This table has about 140,000 clones, approximately 80% appearing once. The chain couples TRBV29-1 to TRBJ2-2, with D perhaps TRBD1 or TRBD2 (6 bases each). The source was PBMCs, collected after 12 months of ibrutinib treatment. This receptor was obtained from a human donor with chronic lymphocytic leukemia. The CDR3 nucleotides read TGCAGCGTCCTCCCGTCGGCCGGGGGCTGGACCGGGGAGCTGTTTTTT. Protein product: CSVLPSAGGWTGELFF.